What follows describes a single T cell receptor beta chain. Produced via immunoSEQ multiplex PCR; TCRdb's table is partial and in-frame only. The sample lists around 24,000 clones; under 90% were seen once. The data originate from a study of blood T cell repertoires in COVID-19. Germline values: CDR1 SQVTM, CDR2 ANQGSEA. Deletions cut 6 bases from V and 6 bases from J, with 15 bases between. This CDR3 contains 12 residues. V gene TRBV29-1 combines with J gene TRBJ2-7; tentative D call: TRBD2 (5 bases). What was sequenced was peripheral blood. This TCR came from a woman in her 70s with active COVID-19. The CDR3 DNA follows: TGCAGCGTAGGTAGTAGCAGCGGCGAGCAGTACTTC. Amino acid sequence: CSVGSSSGEQYF.